This record looks at one TCR beta chain sequence and its context. This record comes from a study of blood T cell repertoires in COVID-19. Overall study: T cells, B-cell-depleted T cells, or PBMCs provided the cDNA or gDNA that served as material.

In germline, CDR1 is SGHDN, CDR2 FVKESK. V lost 4 bases and J lost 0; bases outside the gene matches: 4. This CDR3 region has 15 residues. The method was immunoSEQ multiplex PCR; TCRdb's version includes in-frame clones alone and lacks a portion of them. Found here are under 65,000 clones, roughly 90% of them singletons; the top ten hold roughly 2%. The chain combines TRBV14 with TRBJ2-3; 7 nucleotides agree with TRBD1. The sequencing sample was made of peripheral blood. This receptor was obtained from a human donor in a cohort sampled during active COVID-19. The CDR3 reads CASSPGTASTDTQYF. DNA of the CDR3: TGTGCCAGCAGCCCCGGGACAGCTAGCACAGATACGCAGTATTTT. The complete variable domain, with remaining parts taken from reference TRBV14 and TRBJ2-3, reads EAGVTQFPSHSVIEKGQTVTLRCDPISGHDNLYWYRRVMGKEIKFLLHFVKESKQDESGMPNNRFLAERTGGTYSTLKVQPAELEDSGVYFCASSPGTASTDTQYFGPGTRLTVL.